The rows below give T cell receptor beta chains drawn from one sample of a study of shared clonotypes between healthy human individuals. Sequencing was performed with immunoSEQ multiplex PCR; in TCRdb, only in-frame clones are kept and a portion is missing. The sample lists some 2 million clones; 85% to 95% were seen once. Sequencing used naive CD4+ T cells sorted from blood. Receptor source: a man aged 18 to 30 in good health. The CDR3 runs from the conserved cysteine through the conserved F or W. Expanded clones are given a class, and other clones once, few, many or no size at all.

-	TRBV6-1	TRBJ2-7	CASRQVSRDSSYEQYF
-	TRBV6-5	TRBJ2-5	CASTLSGGEGETQYF
once	TRBV7-8	TRBJ2-7	CASSSGQVYEQYF
-	TRBV13	TRBJ2-5	CASSLEDFPETQYF
-	TRBV10-3	TRBJ2-7	CAISRTSGTYEQYF
-	TRBV19	TRBJ1-6	CASSLTWTMNSPLHF
-	TRBV2	TRBJ2-2	CASRTGNTGELFF
-	TRBV30	TRBJ1-1	CAWRQQGFSEAFF
once	TRBV18	TRBJ2-1	CASSPPGLAGAYNEQFF
-	TRBV9	TRBJ2-2	CASSVVGGMEAEELFF
once	TRBV6-5	TRBJ1-2	CASSYSRTGRDGYTF
once	TRBV11-2	TRBJ2-7	CASSLSSYEQYF
once	TRBV29-1	TRBJ2-7	CSVEGLAGVLGSYEQYF
-	TRBV7-7	TRBJ1-2	CASTPDRQIYGYTF
-	TRBV29-1	TRBJ2-7	CSVVPGGPYEQYF
-	TRBV7-8	TRBJ2-1	CASSLVREGIYNEQFF
-	TRBV5-1	TRBJ1-1	CASSGRTGGRTEAFF
-	TRBV27	TRBJ1-2	CASRRGAPQLYGYTF
-	TRBV5-1	TRBJ1-2	CASSSGTGGLGYTF
-	TRBV5-1	TRBJ1-4	CASRTGLTPTSTNEKLFF
-	TRBV7-9	TRBJ2-4	CASSGRRELGSNIQYF
few	TRBV29-1	TRBJ2-5	CSVWGAETQYF
-	TRBV30	TRBJ1-5	CAWSAGILQPQHF
-	TRBV7-2	TRBJ2-5	CASSLPPYWVLGETQYF
-	TRBV10-3	TRBJ1-1	CAISDGQRNTEAFF
-	TRBV5-4	TRBJ1-2	CASSLGGRDYGYTF
-	TRBV25-1	TRBJ2-7	CASSERGQYYEQYF
-	TRBV2	TRBJ2-1	CASKLIDEQFF
-	TRBV7-9	TRBJ1-6	CASSPLRSPLHF
-	TRBV7-2	TRBJ2-7	CASSIAGVQDEQYF
-	TRBV10-1	TRBJ2-3	CASRGDRVTDTQYF
-	TRBV18	TRBJ2-7	CASSASGPYEQYF
-	TRBV6-5	TRBJ1-1	CASSRQATGTEAFF
-	TRBV19	TRBJ2-3	CASSTGPEDTQYF
-	TRBV15	TRBJ2-1	CATSSVQGSEQFF
once	TRBV5-4	TRBJ2-5	CASSFGNTLQETQYF
-	TRBV5-4	TRBJ1-2	CASSLAGVMSYTF
-	TRBV6-5	TRBJ1-5	CASSYSKNQPQHF
-	TRBV28	TRBJ1-1	CASSLDRRTEAFF
-	TRBV5-1	TRBJ2-7	CASSPSRGAGFYEQYF
-	TRBV7-2	TRBJ2-2	CASSSMDSRNANTGELFF
-	TRBV11-2	TRBJ2-5	CASSPGTPGFGETQYF
-	TRBV6-5	TRBJ2-5	CATGVAGGLETQYF
-	TRBV27	TRBJ1-2	CASSFSMGTNYGYTF
-	TRBV29-1	TRBJ2-7	CSVERGRASEQYF
-	TRBV5-4	TRBJ2-1	CASSLGNPISYNEQFF
-	TRBV25-1	TRBJ2-6	CASRSPGWGSGANVLTF
-	TRBV28	TRBJ1-5	CASSYRQFLNQPQHF
-	TRBV5-1	TRBJ2-5	CASSLGHRETQYF
-	TRBV6-1	TRBJ1-1	CASSVSEGNTEAFF
once	TRBV5-6	TRBJ2-7	CASSSRAYEQYF
-	TRBV4-3	TRBJ1-2	CASSQEWQGYGYTF
once	TRBV6-5	TRBJ1-5	CASSQGQGPNQPQHF